Listed here are 8 T cell receptor beta chains from one sample, sequenced in a study of post-analysis software for immune sequencing data. Study-wide results and limits: The five TRBV segments detected at higher frequency in patients than in controls included TRBV5-6, TRBV5-1 and TRBV20-1.

Their recognized antigens are unknown. TCR beta cDNA libraries had unique molecular identifiers. TCRdb used MiXCR to reprocess the PCR reads, holding one entry per CDR3 protein. Counted here are a few hundred thousand distinct CDR3 sequences, around a third occurring once; the ten biggest clones make up approximately 6%. Specimen: blood. The origin of the receptors is a girl between 2 and 17 years old with multiple sclerosis.

This clonotype was observed a few times. V usage is TRBV4-1 and J usage is TRBJ1-3, with TRBD1 identical over 7 bases. The CDR3 sequence is 17 residues long. Germline CDR1 and CDR2: MGHRA and YSYEKL. Trimming at V came to 4 bases and at J to 1 base, leaving 10 bases not matched to a gene. The CDR3 here is CASSRDGTAGSGNTIYF. In DNA, the CDR3 is TGCGCCAGCAGCCGAGACGGGACAGCAGGTTCTGGAAACACCATATATTTT.

A few counts support this clonotype. The chain uses TRBV3-1 and TRBJ2-7; D unclear. Looked up from germline, CDR1 is LGHDT and CDR2 is YNNKEL (reference sequence). This CDR3 contains 15 residues. V shed 4 bases and J shed 0 bases, with 13 bases lying between them. CDR3 in amino acids: CASSLGSKSSYEQYF. CDR3 coding DNA: TGTGCCAGCAGCCTCGGATCGAAAAGCTCCTACGAGCAGTACTTC.

The chain uses TRBV27 and TRBJ2-4; D call uncertain. Germline V CDR1 and CDR2: MNHEY, SMNVEV (reference sequence). CDR3 length: 13 residues. Trimming cost V 6 bases and J 5 bases, with 11 bases left between them. This CDR3 reads CASSPLAENIQYF. The CDR3 DNA follows: TGTGCCAGCAGCCCCTTAGCAGAAAACATTCAGTACTTC.

The chain couples TRBV7-3 to TRBJ2-3; D is unresolved. V was clipped by 2 bases and J by 0 bases, with 12 bases between them. This CDR3 comprises 16 residues. Looked up from germline, CDR1 is SGHTA and CDR2 is FQGTGA. Here the CDR3 reads CASSLGLDPSTDTQYF. For the CDR3, the DNA is TGTGCCAGCAGCTTAGGGTTAGACCCTAGCACAGATACGCAGTATTTT.

The chain carries TRBV20-1 and TRBJ1-5, with D perhaps TRBD1 (5 bases). Germline V gene sequence: CDR1 DFQATT, CDR2 SNEGSKA (reference sequence). Trimming left V 0 bases short and J 7 bases short, with 10 bases between. This CDR3 is 13 amino acids long. DNA of the CDR3: TGCAGTGCTAGAGATAGGGGAGGGCAGCCCCAGCATTTT. Protein: CSARDRGGQPQHF.

The chain combines TRBV18 with TRBJ2-7, with 9 bases identical to TRBD1. CDR1 and CDR2 (germline): KGHSH, LQKENI. The J segment lost 2 bases and the V segment lost 2 bases, leaving 10 bases of the junction unmatched. This CDR3 region has 17 residues. CDR3 sequence (DNA): TGTGCCAGCTCACCAGGGGGGACAGGGCGACCCCCCTACGAGCAGTACTTC. This encodes CASSPGGTGRPPYEQYF.

The V gene is TRBV3-1, the J gene TRBJ1-4, with 9 bases aligning to TRBD1. The germline V gene encodes CDR1 LGHDT and CDR2 YNNKEL (reference sequence). Trimming took 3 bases from V and 5 from J; bases not matched to a gene: 1. CDR3 length equals 14 residues. DNA of the CDR3: TGTGCCAGCAGCCAGGGGACAGGGAATGAAAAACTGTTTTTT. Translating it yields CASSQGTGNEKLFF.

This clonotype occurred a few times. The chain uses TRBV4-1 and TRBJ2-5, with a tentative D call TRBD1 (7 bases). The CDR3 has 15 residues. Germline V gene data show CDR1 as MGHRA and CDR2 as YSYEKL. Trimming removed 4 bases at V and 1 base at J, with 13 bases between. CDR3 in amino acids: CASSPRGVGQETQYF. As DNA, the CDR3 is TGCGCCAGCAGCCCCAGGGGGGTGGGCCAAGAGACCCAGTACTTC.